The rows below give T cell receptor beta chains drawn from one sample of a study of post-analysis software for immune sequencing data. TCRdb itself ran the PCR reads through MiXCR, one entry per CDR3 protein. The sample holds under 900,000 distinct CDR3 sequences; roughly 50% are singletons and the top ten take under 6%. Source material: blood. Every receptor here comes from a girl between 10 and 17 years old with multiple sclerosis. CDR3s leave out the opening cysteine and the closing phenylalanine or tryptophan. Each record gives: D gene, V gene, J gene, CDR3 protein. A D gene is named only where the DNA matches it firmly.

>-|TRBV29-1|TRBJ1-2
SVHDRQTYGYT
>TRBD2|TRBV4-1|TRBJ2-5
ASSQDGTSGHQETQY
>-|TRBV7-6|TRBJ1-4
ASSSGVYDEKLF
>-|TRBV3-1|TRBJ2-6
ASSQDRSSSGANVLT
>-|TRBV10-1|TRBJ2-1
ASSSFSPSSYNEQF
>-|TRBV6-4|TRBJ1-1
ASSEGTNTEAF
>TRBD1|TRBV6-2/TRBV6-3|TRBJ2-7
ASRRSGQGTRSYEQY
>-|TRBV29-1|TRBJ2-7
SVESVAQGGYEQY
>-|TRBV5-1|TRBJ2-5
ASSPRIEETQY
>-|TRBV3-1|TRBJ2-1
ASSQEQSSYNEQF
>-|TRBV6-6|TRBJ1-2
ASSYQGPDANYGYT
>-|TRBV3-1|TRBJ2-1
ASSQAGTGYNEQF
>-|TRBV12-3/TRBV12-4|TRBJ1-2
ASSFSFSRGTYT
>-|TRBV12-3/TRBV12-4|TRBJ2-3
ASTTRGGTADTQY
>TRBD2|TRBV20-1|TRBJ2-1
SARLAGNFNEQF
>-|TRBV29-1|TRBJ2-5
SVSVLRTSIQETQY